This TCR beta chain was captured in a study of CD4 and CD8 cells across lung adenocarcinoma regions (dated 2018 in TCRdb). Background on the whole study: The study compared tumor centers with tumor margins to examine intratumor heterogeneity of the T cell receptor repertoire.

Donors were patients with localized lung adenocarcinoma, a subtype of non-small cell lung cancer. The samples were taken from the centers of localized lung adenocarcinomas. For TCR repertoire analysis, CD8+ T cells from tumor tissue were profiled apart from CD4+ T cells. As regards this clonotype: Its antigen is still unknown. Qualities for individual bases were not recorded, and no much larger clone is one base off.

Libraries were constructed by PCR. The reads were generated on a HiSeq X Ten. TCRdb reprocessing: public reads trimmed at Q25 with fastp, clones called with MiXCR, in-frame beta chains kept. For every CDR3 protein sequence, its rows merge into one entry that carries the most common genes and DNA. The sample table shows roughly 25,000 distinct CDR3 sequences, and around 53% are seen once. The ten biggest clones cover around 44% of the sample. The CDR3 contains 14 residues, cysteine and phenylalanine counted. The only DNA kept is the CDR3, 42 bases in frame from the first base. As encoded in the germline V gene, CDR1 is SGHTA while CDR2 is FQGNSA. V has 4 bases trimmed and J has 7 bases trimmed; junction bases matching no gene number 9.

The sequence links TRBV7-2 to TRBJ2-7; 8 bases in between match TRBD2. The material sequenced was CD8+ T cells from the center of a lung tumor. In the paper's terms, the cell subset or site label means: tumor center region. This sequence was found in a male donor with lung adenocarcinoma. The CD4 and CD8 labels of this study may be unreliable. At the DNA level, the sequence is TGTGCCAGCAGCTCGCGGGGGGTCTACAATGAGCAGTACTTC. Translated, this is CASSSRGVYNEQYF. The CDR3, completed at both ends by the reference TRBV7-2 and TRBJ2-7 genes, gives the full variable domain GAGVSQSPSNKVTEKGKDVELRCDPISGHTALYWYRQSLGQGLEFLIYFQGNSAPDKSGLPSDRFSAERTGGSVSTLTIQRTQQEDSAVYLCASSSRGVYNEQYFGPGTRLTVT.